What follows are 5 T cell receptor beta chains derived from one specimen sequenced in a study of OX40 agonist ivuxolimab in advanced cancers. Assay: immunoSEQ multiplex PCR; the TCRdb copy retains only in-frame clones and omits some. The sample holds about 80,000 clones; about 90% are singletons and the top ten take 7% to 9.5%. Source: CD4+ or CD8+ T cells sorted from blood, taken in a trial of the OX40 agonist ivuxolimab. The origin of the receptors is an adult with an advanced solid tumor such as melanoma, head and neck, liver or kidney cancer.

V usage is TRBV7-6 and J usage is TRBJ1-6, with unresolved D. CDR3 size: 15 residues. Germline lookup yields CDR1 SGHVS and CDR2 FNYEAQ. The V and J ends lost 5 bases and 6 bases respectively, with 14 bases between them. The CDR3 DNA reads TGTGCCAGCAGCACGACGACGGCCGTTAATTCACCCCTCCACTTT. This encodes CASSTTTAVNSPLHF.

The gene calls are TRBV5-4 and TRBJ2-2; D call uncertain. The ends were cut back, 0 bases at V and 4 bases at J, with 13 bases in the middle. The CDR3 consists of 16 residues. Germline CDR1 reads SGHNT; CDR2 reads YYREEE (reference sequence). In nucleotides, the CDR3 is TGTGCCAGCAGCTTGGCCGGCAACCCAGTCACCGGGGAGCTGTTTTTT. It codes for CASSLAGNPVTGELFF. Full variable domain (missing parts from reference TRBV5-4 and TRBJ2-2): ETGVTQSPTHLIKTRGQQVTLRCSSQSGHNTVSWYQQALGQGPQFIFQYYREEENGRGNFPPRFSGLQFPNYSSELNVNALELDDSALYLCASSLAGNPVTGELFFGEGSRLTVL.

This chain joins TRBV29-1 and TRBJ2-7; D ambiguous. The CDR3 totals 12 residues. Germline V gene lookup returns CDR1 SQVTM and CDR2 ANQGSEA. V was clipped by 6 bases and J by 3 bases, with 12 bases between them. The CDR3 DNA reads TGCAGCGTACTTGCACTGAGCTACGAGCAGTACTTC. Residues: CSVLALSYEQYF.

As concerns this clone: A clone one base away is much larger, so this may be a read error. This chain uses TRBV5-4 with TRBJ2-3, with D uncertain. The germline V gene has CDR1 SGHNT and CDR2 YYREEE (reference sequence). The CDR3 runs 12 residues. V dropped 2 bases and J dropped 1 base, with 2 bases sitting between them. The chain's CDR3 is CASSFGTDTQYF. The CDR3 DNA reads as TGTGCCAGCAGCTTCGGCACAGATACGCAGTATTTT.

The chain recombines TRBV4-2 with TRBJ2-2, with a possible D match to TRBD2 (7 bases). The CDR3 sequence is 15 residues long. Germline lookup yields CDR1 LGHNA and CDR2 YNFKEQ. The ends were cut back, 5 bases at V and 5 bases at J, with 15 bases in the middle. DNA for the CDR3: TGTGCCAGCAGCATGGGGGGGCCAAAAACCGGGGAGCTGTTTTTT. Protein sequence: CASSMGGPKTGELFF.